This passage covers 10 T cell receptor beta chains from one sample sequenced in a study of cytomegalovirus exposure and HLA in healthy donors. TCRdb's table, derived via immunoSEQ multiplex PCR, lists solely in-frame clones and lacks some. The sample consists of some 180,000 clones, around 86% of them appearing once. Sequences were obtained from PBMCs. These receptor sequences come from a man aged 30 to 39 in good health and CMV-seropositive.

V gene TRBV6-5 combines with J gene TRBJ1-2; D remains ambiguous. There are 14 residues in the CDR3. Germline-derived CDR1 and CDR2 are MNHEY and SVGAGI. V lost 4 bases to trimming and J lost 2 bases, with 11 bases between them. The CDR3, as DNA: TGTGCCAGCAGTTCGACTAGGACGAACTATGGCTACACCTTC. Translation gives CASSSTRTNYGYTF.

The chain combines TRBV5-1 with TRBJ2-5, with D perhaps being TRBD1 or TRBD2 (5 bases each). The CDR3 covers 13 residues. Trimming pared 5 bases from V and 5 bases from J, leaving 13 bases between. Germline lookup yields CDR1 SGHRS and CDR2 YFSETQ. In DNA, the CDR3 is TGCGCCAGCAGTCGCCGGGGCCAGGAGACCCAGTACTTC. It yields the protein CASSRRGQETQYF. The whole variable domain, remainder taken from reference TRBV5-1 and TRBJ2-5, is KAGVTQTPRYLIKTRGQQVTLSCSPISGHRSVSWYQQTPGQGLQFLFEYFSETQRNKGNFPGRFSGRQFSNSRSEMNVSTLELGDSALYLCASSRRGQETQYFGPGTRLLVL.

The rearrangement joins TRBV7-3 to TRBJ2-7, with D tentatively TRBD1 or TRBD2 (5 bases each). The germline gives CDR1 SGHTA, CDR2 FQGTGA. The CDR3 runs 15 residues. V shed 2 bases and J shed 2 bases, with 13 bases lying between them. CDR3 DNA: TGTGCCAGCAGCTTATCCCAGGGACCTACCTACGAGCAGTACTTC. It encodes CASSLSQGPTYEQYF.

This sequence joins TRBV6-5 and TRBJ2-7, with D possibly matching TRBD2 (5 bases). Germline V gives CDR1 MNHEY, CDR2 SVGAGI. Between the trimmed V and J ends, which lost 6 bases and 4 bases, there was a span of 16 bases. This CDR3 has 14 residues. The CDR3 DNA is TGTGCCAGCAGCCCCAGCCCTTCGGGGTACGAGCAGTACTTC. Translated, it gives CASSPSPSGYEQYF.

The V gene is TRBV5-1, the J gene TRBJ2-1, with TRBD2 identical over 9 bases. CDR1 SGHRS and CDR2 YFSETQ come from the germline V gene. V gave up 0 bases and J gave up 6 bases; unmatched junction bases: 7. CDR3 length equals 16 residues. CDR3 residues: CASSLVAGGFSNEQFF. In DNA, the CDR3 is TGCGCCAGCAGCTTGGTGGCGGGAGGGTTCTCCAATGAGCAGTTCTTC.

The chain links TRBV30 to TRBJ2-2; D is unresolved. CDR1 GTSNPN and CDR2 SVGIG come from the germline V gene (reference sequence). The V gene lost 5 bases and the J gene lost 0 bases, with 13 bases spanning the gap. The length of the CDR3 is 15 residues. CDR3 nucleotide sequence: TGTGCCTGGGAAGCAGTGAACTCGAACACCGGGGAGCTGTTTTTT. This gives the protein CAWEAVNSNTGELFF.

This chain uses TRBV5-5 with TRBJ1-2; D is possibly TRBD1 (5 bases). This CDR3 has 15 amino acids. Germline CDR1 reads SGHKS; CDR2 reads YYEKEE (reference sequence). V lost 6 bases to trimming and J lost 2 bases, with 17 bases between them. The CDR3 is CASTSSGDANYGYTF. DNA for the CDR3: TGTGCCAGCACCTCGTCGGGGGATGCAAACTATGGCTACACCTTC. The full variable domain, rest sourced from reference TRBV5-5 and TRBJ1-2, is DAGVTQSPTHLIKTRGQQVTLRCSPISGHKSVSWYQQVLGQGPQFIFQYYEKEERGRGNFPDRFSARQFPNYSSELNVNALLLGDSALYLCASTSSGDANYGYTFGSGTRLTVV.

The chain couples TRBV13 to TRBJ2-6; D gene uncertain. Germline V gene sequence: CDR1 PRHDT, CDR2 FYEKMQ (reference sequence). The CDR3 has 15 residues. The ends were cut back, 3 bases at V and 0 bases at J, with 6 bases in the middle. The CDR3 loop is CASSLRLSGANVLTF. CDR3 DNA sequence: TGTGCCAGCAGCTTGCGACTCTCTGGGGCCAACGTCCTGACTTTC.

This clone was seen more than once but under ten times. The rearrangement links TRBV6-1 to TRBJ2-7; TRBD2 aligns across 7 bases. This CDR3 has 13 amino acids. CDR1 and CDR2 (germline): MNHNS, SASEGT. V gave up 2 bases and J gave up 10 bases; unmatched junction bases: 8. CDR3: CASSEWEGTGQYF. As DNA, the CDR3 is TGTGCCAGCAGTGAATGGGAGGGGACGGGACAGTACTTC.

The chain carries TRBV6-1 and TRBJ2-7; 7 bases match TRBD2. CDR1 is MNHNS and CDR2 is SASEGT in the germline V gene. This CDR3 has 15 residues. The ends lost 0 bases at V and 4 bases at J; junction bases unmatched: 6. The chain's CDR3 is CASSEASGRAYEQYF. Here the CDR3 DNA reads TGTGCCAGCAGTGAAGCCTCAGGGAGGGCTTACGAGCAGTACTTC.